These T cell receptor beta chains were read from a single sample in a study of shared clonotypes between healthy human individuals. The data were produced by immunoSEQ multiplex PCR, yet TCRdb's version contains in-frame clones alone and is incomplete. In the table there are around 2.5 million clones, 80% to 95% of which are singletons. Specimen: naive CD4+ T cells from PBMCs. The receptors here all came from a man aged 18 to 30 in good health. Some clones in this sample may be carry-over from other donors' samples. The CDR3 runs from the conserved cysteine through the conserved F or W. Fields, in order: V gene, D gene, J gene, clone size, CDR3 protein. The D gene is left open where the match is weak. Only some rows state a clone size, as once, few, many or a class for expanded clones.

v_gene: TRBV28
d_gene: TRBD2
j_gene: TRBJ2-7
abundance: -
CDR3aa: CASSTSGRSEQYF

v_gene: TRBV21-1
d_gene: -
j_gene: TRBJ2-2
abundance: -
CDR3aa: CASSKLLWQADGRGCAGELFF

v_gene: TRBV7-3
d_gene: TRBD2
j_gene: TRBJ2-3
abundance: -
CDR3aa: CASSSQPGLAGGGDTQYF

v_gene: TRBV27
d_gene: TRBD1
j_gene: TRBJ2-7
abundance: -
CDR3aa: CASSSYRGREQYF

v_gene: TRBV19
d_gene: TRBD1
j_gene: TRBJ2-3
abundance: -
CDR3aa: CASSIGDRPIDTQYF

v_gene: TRBV7-9
d_gene: -
j_gene: TRBJ1-5
abundance: -
CDR3aa: CASSFLGPNQPQHF

v_gene: TRBV11-3
d_gene: TRBD1
j_gene: TRBJ2-1
abundance: -
CDR3aa: CASSAPGQNEQFF

v_gene: TRBV5-1
d_gene: -
j_gene: TRBJ1-1
abundance: -
CDR3aa: CASSPARGRVHTEAFF

v_gene: TRBV30
d_gene: -
j_gene: TRBJ2-5
abundance: -
CDR3aa: CAWSGVAVQETQYF

v_gene: TRBV2
d_gene: -
j_gene: TRBJ2-4
abundance: once
CDR3aa: CASGGAKNIQYF

v_gene: TRBV15
d_gene: TRBD1
j_gene: TRBJ1-2
abundance: -
CDR3aa: CATSRDHTGGNGYTF

v_gene: TRBV5-1
d_gene: -
j_gene: TRBJ1-5
abundance: -
CDR3aa: CASSPVGNQPQHF

v_gene: TRBV28
d_gene: TRBD2
j_gene: TRBJ2-1
abundance: -
CDR3aa: CASTSGREQFF

v_gene: TRBV5-1
d_gene: TRBD2
j_gene: TRBJ2-3
abundance: -
CDR3aa: CASSSFAGLAGGTQYF

v_gene: TRBV18
d_gene: TRBD1
j_gene: TRBJ2-7
abundance: -
CDR3aa: CASSPWDRVGEQYF

v_gene: TRBV27
d_gene: TRBD1
j_gene: TRBJ1-2
abundance: -
CDR3aa: CASKTGLNYGYTF

v_gene: TRBV2
d_gene: -
j_gene: TRBJ1-2
abundance: -
CDR3aa: CASSESTAGIGGYTF

v_gene: TRBV2
d_gene: -
j_gene: TRBJ2-7
abundance: -
CDR3aa: CASGKEEGPYEQYF

v_gene: TRBV14
d_gene: TRBD1
j_gene: TRBJ2-7
abundance: -
CDR3aa: CASSLRQGGTYEQYF

v_gene: TRBV27
d_gene: TRBD1
j_gene: TRBJ2-7
abundance: -
CDR3aa: CASSFLGQGEGEQYF

v_gene: TRBV7-2
d_gene: TRBD2
j_gene: TRBJ2-7
abundance: -
CDR3aa: CASSREGLLYEQYF

v_gene: TRBV4-1
d_gene: -
j_gene: TRBJ2-3
abundance: once
CDR3aa: CASRRVGLSTDTQYF

v_gene: TRBV7-9
d_gene: -
j_gene: TRBJ2-2
abundance: -
CDR3aa: CASSLQGNTGELFF

v_gene: TRBV5-1
d_gene: TRBD1
j_gene: TRBJ2-5
abundance: once
CDR3aa: CASSIYGTGEETQYF

v_gene: TRBV5-1
d_gene: -
j_gene: TRBJ2-5
abundance: -
CDR3aa: CASSLGQGETQYF

v_gene: TRBV6-1
d_gene: TRBD1
j_gene: TRBJ1-2
abundance: -
CDR3aa: CASREPQGLNYGYTF

v_gene: TRBV28
d_gene: TRBD2
j_gene: TRBJ2-3
abundance: few
CDR3aa: CASSDSGRSTDTQYF

v_gene: TRBV9
d_gene: TRBD1
j_gene: TRBJ2-4
abundance: -
CDR3aa: CASGNEGAGAKNIQYF

v_gene: TRBV5-1
d_gene: TRBD2
j_gene: TRBJ2-5
abundance: -
CDR3aa: CASSLGASGRLEQETQYF

v_gene: TRBV19
d_gene: TRBD2
j_gene: TRBJ2-6
abundance: -
CDR3aa: CASRDRTSGRSGANVLTF

v_gene: TRBV7-2
d_gene: -
j_gene: TRBJ2-7
abundance: -
CDR3aa: CASSFTFYEQYF

v_gene: TRBV5-1
d_gene: -
j_gene: TRBJ2-2
abundance: -
CDR3aa: CASSGVNTGELFF

v_gene: TRBV7-9
d_gene: -
j_gene: TRBJ2-7
abundance: -
CDR3aa: CASRPTKRPYEQYF

v_gene: TRBV5-1
d_gene: -
j_gene: TRBJ1-1
abundance: -
CDR3aa: CASSADRVNTEAFF

v_gene: TRBV7-2
d_gene: TRBD2
j_gene: TRBJ2-7
abundance: -
CDR3aa: CASSRESGTYEQYF

v_gene: TRBV28
d_gene: -
j_gene: TRBJ1-1
abundance: -
CDR3aa: CASSRPQMNTEAFF

v_gene: TRBV6-1
d_gene: TRBD1
j_gene: TRBJ1-2
abundance: once
CDR3aa: CASLPQGVGGGYTF

v_gene: TRBV7-3
d_gene: TRBD2
j_gene: TRBJ2-1
abundance: -
CDR3aa: CASSIAGTSSNEQFF

v_gene: TRBV29-1
d_gene: -
j_gene: TRBJ2-5
abundance: -
CDR3aa: CSARDIVIETQYF

v_gene: TRBV5-4
d_gene: TRBD2
j_gene: TRBJ2-5
abundance: -
CDR3aa: CASSTGTRSETQYF

v_gene: TRBV5-4
d_gene: TRBD1
j_gene: TRBJ2-5
abundance: -
CDR3aa: CASSNRQGQETQYF

v_gene: TRBV5-4
d_gene: -
j_gene: TRBJ2-1
abundance: -
CDR3aa: CASSETTTYNEQFF

v_gene: TRBV19
d_gene: TRBD2
j_gene: TRBJ2-7
abundance: -
CDR3aa: CASSPLAGVGYEQYF

v_gene: TRBV28
d_gene: TRBD2
j_gene: TRBJ2-7
abundance: -
CDR3aa: CASSSPGGSSYEQYF

v_gene: TRBV4-1
d_gene: -
j_gene: TRBJ2-1
abundance: -
CDR3aa: CASSRPGTLVNEQFF

v_gene: TRBV25-1
d_gene: -
j_gene: TRBJ2-3
abundance: -
CDR3aa: CASSEFLVSAQYF

v_gene: TRBV28
d_gene: -
j_gene: TRBJ2-3
abundance: -
CDR3aa: CASYPGRTDTQYF

v_gene: TRBV19
d_gene: TRBD1
j_gene: TRBJ1-5
abundance: -
CDR3aa: CASSTGTGPSNQPQHF

v_gene: TRBV9
d_gene: -
j_gene: TRBJ2-2
abundance: -
CDR3aa: CASSPRGGTEYTGELFF

v_gene: TRBV5-4
d_gene: TRBD1
j_gene: TRBJ2-7
abundance: -
CDR3aa: CASSLGGTGGLHEQYF

v_gene: TRBV29-1
d_gene: TRBD2
j_gene: TRBJ2-1
abundance: -
CDR3aa: CSVVRRLAGGSSYNEQFF